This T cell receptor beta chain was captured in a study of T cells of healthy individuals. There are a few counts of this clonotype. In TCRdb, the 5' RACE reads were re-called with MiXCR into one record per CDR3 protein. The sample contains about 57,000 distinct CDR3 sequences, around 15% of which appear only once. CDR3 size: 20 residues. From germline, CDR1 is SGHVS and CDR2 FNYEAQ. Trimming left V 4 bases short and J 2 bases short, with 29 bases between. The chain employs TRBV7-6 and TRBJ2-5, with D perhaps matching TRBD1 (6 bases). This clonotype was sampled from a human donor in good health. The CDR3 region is CASSSIVDRTVFKGQETQYF. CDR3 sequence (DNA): TGTGCCAGCAGCTCTATTGTCGACCGGACAGTTTTCAAGGGGCAAGAGACCCAGTACTTC.